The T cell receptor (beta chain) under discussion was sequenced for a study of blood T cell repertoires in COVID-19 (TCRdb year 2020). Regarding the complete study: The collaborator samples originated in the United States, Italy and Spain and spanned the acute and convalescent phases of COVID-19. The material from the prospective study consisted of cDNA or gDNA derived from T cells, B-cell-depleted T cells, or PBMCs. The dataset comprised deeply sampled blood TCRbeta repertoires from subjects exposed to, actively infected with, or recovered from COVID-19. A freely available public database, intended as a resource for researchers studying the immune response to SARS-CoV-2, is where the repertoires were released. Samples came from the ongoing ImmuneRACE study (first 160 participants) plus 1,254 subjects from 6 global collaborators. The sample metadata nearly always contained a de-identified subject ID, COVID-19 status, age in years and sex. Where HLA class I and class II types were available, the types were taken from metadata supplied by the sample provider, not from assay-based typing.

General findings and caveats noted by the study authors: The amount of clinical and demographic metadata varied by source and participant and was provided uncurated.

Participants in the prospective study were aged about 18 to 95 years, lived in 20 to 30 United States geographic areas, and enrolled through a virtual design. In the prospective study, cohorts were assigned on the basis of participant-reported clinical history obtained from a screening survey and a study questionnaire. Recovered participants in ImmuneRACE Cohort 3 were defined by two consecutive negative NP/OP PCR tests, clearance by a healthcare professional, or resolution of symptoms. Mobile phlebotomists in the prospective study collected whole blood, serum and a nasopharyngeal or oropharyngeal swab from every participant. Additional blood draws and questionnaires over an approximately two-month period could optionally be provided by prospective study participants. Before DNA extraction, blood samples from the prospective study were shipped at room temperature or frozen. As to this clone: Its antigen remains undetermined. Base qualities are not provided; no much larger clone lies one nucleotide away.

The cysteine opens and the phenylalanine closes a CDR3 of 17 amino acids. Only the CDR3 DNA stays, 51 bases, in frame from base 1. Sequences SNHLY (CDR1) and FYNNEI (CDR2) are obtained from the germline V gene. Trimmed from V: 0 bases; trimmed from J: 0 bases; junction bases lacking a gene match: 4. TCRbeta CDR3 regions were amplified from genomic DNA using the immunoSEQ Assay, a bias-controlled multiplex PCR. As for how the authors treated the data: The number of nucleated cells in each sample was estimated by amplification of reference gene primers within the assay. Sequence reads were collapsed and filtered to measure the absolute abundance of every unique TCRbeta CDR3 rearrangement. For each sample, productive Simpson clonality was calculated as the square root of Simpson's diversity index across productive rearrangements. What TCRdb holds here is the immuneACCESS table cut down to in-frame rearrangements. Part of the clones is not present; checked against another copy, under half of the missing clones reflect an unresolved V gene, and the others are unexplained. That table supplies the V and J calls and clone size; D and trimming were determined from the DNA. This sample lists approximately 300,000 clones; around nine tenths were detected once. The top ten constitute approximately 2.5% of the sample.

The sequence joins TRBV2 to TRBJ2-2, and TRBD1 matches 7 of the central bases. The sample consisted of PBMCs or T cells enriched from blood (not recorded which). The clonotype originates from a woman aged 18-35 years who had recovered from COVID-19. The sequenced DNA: TGTGCCAGCAGTGAAGCGCAAGACAGGGCGAACACCGGGGAGCTGTTTTTT. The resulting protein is CASSEAQDRANTGELFF.